These 29 T cell receptor beta chains share one sample of origin, sequenced in a study of blood T cell repertoires in COVID-19. Clones were read by immunoSEQ multiplex PCR, and TCRdb kept only the in-frame ones, dropping some. The sample lists around 250,000 clones, about nine tenths occurring once. Sequencing input: PBMCs or T cells enriched from blood (not recorded which). The origin of the receptors is a man aged 18 to 35 who had recovered from COVID-19.

The genes are TRBV6-1 and TRBJ2-5, with unresolved D. The V end lost 2 bases, the J end lost 2 bases, and 12 bases lay between the germline ends. This CDR3 region has 15 residues. Germline V gene data show CDR1 as MNHNS and CDR2 as SASEGT. The CDR3 sequence is CASSESPVRQETQYF. The DNA of the CDR3 is TGTGCCAGCAGTGAATCTCCCGTCAGGCAAGAGACCCAGTACTTC.

The chain couples TRBV28 to TRBJ1-2, with 7 bases that match TRBD1. Looked up from germline, CDR1 is MDHEN and CDR2 is SYDVKM. With V trimmed by 6 bases and J by 1 base, 2 bases remained unmatched. The length of the CDR3 is 13 residues. CDR3 amino acids: CASSTGDNYGYTF. The CDR3 DNA reads as TGTGCCAGCAGCACAGGGGATAACTATGGCTACACCTTC.

The chain is built from TRBV13 and TRBJ2-1; 8 bases line up with TRBD2. V dropped 5 bases and J dropped 15; count of bases not matched to a gene: 9. This CDR3 spans 12 amino acids. Germline CDR1 and CDR2: PRHDT and FYEKMQ (reference sequence). The CDR3 coding sequence is TGTGCCAGCAGCCCCACCCGGGAGGGTCTGTTCTTC. Its translation: CASSPTREGLFF.

The chain recombines TRBV3-1 (or the pseudogene TRBV3-2) with TRBJ2-2; 10 bases align to TRBD1. Germline V gene lookup returns CDR1 LGHDT and CDR2 YNNKEL (reference sequence). Unmatched junction bases numbered 7, after V lost 6 bases and J lost 3 bases. CDR3 length equals 16 residues. The CDR3: CASSPGQGIHTGELFF. As DNA, the CDR3 is TGTGCCAGCAGTCCGGGACAGGGGATACACACCGGGGAGCTGTTTTTT.

CDR3 sequence (DNA): TGTGCCAGCAGCCTAGCGGGAAAGGGGACCCAGTACTTC. Protein sequence: CASSLAGKGTQYF. The chain recombines TRBV12-3 or TRBV12-4 with TRBJ2-5, with 9 nucleotides matching TRBD2. This CDR3 region has 13 residues. Unmatched junction bases numbered 6, after V lost 6 bases and J lost 7 bases.

The rearrangement uses TRBV6-5 and TRBJ1-2, with D unclear. Trimming removed 5 bases from V and 7 bases from J, with 20 bases in between. CDR1 and CDR2 (germline): MNHEY, SVGAGI. CDR3 length: 15 amino acids. The DNA of the CDR3 is TGTGCCAGCAGTCCCTCCATTTCTTTTTTCGGTGGCTACACCTTC. Protein sequence: CASSPSISFFGGYTF.

The V call is TRBV27, the J call TRBJ2-7, with D possibly being TRBD2 (6 bases). This CDR3 is 14 amino acids long. Germline CDR1 and CDR2: MNHEY and SMNVEV (reference sequence). Trimming shortened V by 4 bases and J by 6 bases, and 16 bases separated the two germline ends. In nucleotides, the CDR3 is TGTGCCAGCAGTTCCCCGACAAGCGGGTCCGAGCAGTACTTC. Protein sequence: CASSSPTSGSEQYF.

This chain links TRBV4-1 with TRBJ1-2; a weak D match, TRBD1 (6 bases). Germline loops: CDR1 MGHRA, CDR2 YSYEKL. This CDR3 comprises 14 residues. Trimming took 1 base from V and 4 from J, leaving 10 bases between them. The CDR3 loop reads CASSQGDRFYGYTF. The CDR3 region has the DNA TGCGCCAGCAGCCAAGGAGACAGGTTCTATGGCTACACCTTC.

This rearrangement joins TRBV12-3 or TRBV12-4 to TRBJ1-3; no definite D call. V was trimmed by 5 bases and J by 4 bases, leaving 6 bases between them. The CDR3 has 12 amino acids. The CDR3 DNA follows: TGTGCCAGCAGTGTGGCAGGAAACACCATATATTTT. Its translation: CASSVAGNTIYF.

This chain joins TRBV25-1 and TRBJ2-7, with D possibly matching TRBD2 (6 bases). Trimming removed 4 bases at V and 1 base at J, with 11 bases between. Looked up from germline, CDR1 is MGHDK and CDR2 is SYGVNS. This CDR3 spans 14 amino acids. The DNA for the CDR3 is TGTGCCAGCAGTGCACAAGGAGGGTCCTACGAGCAGTACTTC. Its protein product is CASSAQGGSYEQYF.

The chain uses TRBV27 and TRBJ2-7; D ambiguous. Germline CDR1 is MNHEY and CDR2 is SMNVEV (reference sequence). V lost 2 bases to trimming and J lost 0 bases, with 14 bases between them. This CDR3 region has 16 residues. CDR3 sequence (DNA): TGTGCCAGCAGTTTAACCCTCGCGGCCAGCTCCTACGAGCAGTACTTC. Its protein product is CASSLTLAASSYEQYF.

This chain connects TRBV6-2 or TRBV6-3 to TRBJ2-5, with 7 bases matching TRBD1. Germline V gene sequence: CDR1 MNHEY, CDR2 SVGEGT. The trim removed 2 bases at V and 1 base at J, leaving 4 bases unmatched. The CDR3 totals 15 residues. CDR3 sequence reads: CASSYGGQLQETQYF. The CDR3 bases are TGTGCCAGCAGTTACGGGGGACAGCTCCAAGAGACCCAGTACTTC.

The chain recombines TRBV6-5 with TRBJ2-1, with no clear D. The CDR3 loop spans 12 amino acids. The germline V gene has CDR1 MNHEY and CDR2 SVGAGI. The CDR3 spells CAVMGAHNEQFF. As DNA, the CDR3 is TGTGCTGTGATGGGCGCCCACAATGAGCAGTTCTTC.

This sequence joins TRBV29-1 and TRBJ2-5; D is possibly TRBD2 (5 bases). V gave up 7 bases and J gave up 3 bases, with 24 bases separating them. CDR3 length: 16 amino acids. The germline V gene has CDR1 SQVTM and CDR2 ANQGSEA. CDR3 loop: CSAGSSPGRSKETQYF. CDR3 coding DNA: TGCAGCGCCGGGTCCAGCCCGGGGAGAAGCAAAGAGACCCAGTACTTC. Filled out from reference TRBV29-1 and TRBJ2-5, the complete variable domain reads SAVISQKPSRDICQRGTSLTIQCQVDSQVTMMFWYRQQPGQSLTLIATANQGSEATYESGFVIDKFPISRPNLTFSTLTVSNMSPEDSSIYLCSAGSSPGRSKETQYFGPGTRLLVL.

Concerning this clone: This sample includes further DNA sequences coding for the same CDR3. The chain's CDR3 is CASSLVAGSGNTIYF. The CDR3 DNA sequence: TGCGCCAGCAGCTTGGTGGCAGGGTCTGGAAACACCATATATTTT. This chain links TRBV5-1 with TRBJ1-3; D is possibly TRBD1 (5 bases). The CDR3 spans 15 residues. CDR1 is SGHRS, CDR2 YFSETQ, per germline. Trimming cost V 0 bases and J 1 base, with 8 bases left between them.

The chain carries TRBV30 and TRBJ1-5; D is possibly TRBD1 (5 bases). Germline V gene data show CDR1 as GTSNPN and CDR2 as SVGIG (reference sequence). The CDR3 is made up of 15 amino acids. V was cut by 2 bases and J by 6 bases, with 17 bases left in between. This chain's CDR3 is CAWSPGLQFGQPQHF. As DNA, the CDR3 is TGTGCCTGGAGTCCGGGACTGCAATTCGGTCAGCCCCAGCATTTT.

V gene TRBV7-9 combines with J gene TRBJ2-5; 8 bases align to TRBD2. The length of the CDR3 is 15 residues. V trimming: 4 bases; J trimming: 5 bases; junction bases outside the gene matches: 9. Per germline, CDR1 SEHNR and CDR2 FQNEAQ (reference sequence). CDR3 region: CASSSYGRAQETQYF. CDR3 DNA sequence: TGTGCCAGCAGCTCTTACGGGAGGGCCCAGGAGACCCAGTACTTC.

The chain joins TRBV15 to TRBJ1-4; the match to TRBD1 covers 8 bases. CDR1 and CDR2 from the germline V gene are LNHNV and YYDKDF (reference sequence). V lost 3 bases and J lost 2; bases outside the gene matches: 2. This CDR3 spans 15 amino acids. The chain's CDR3 is CATSSQGATNEKLFF. In nucleotides, the CDR3 is TGTGCCACCAGCAGCCAGGGGGCCACTAATGAAAAACTGTTTTTT.

The CDR3 loop reads CASSPSAGGYSYEQYF. The CDR3 coding sequence is TGTGCCAGTAGTCCCTCCGCGGGGGGGTACTCCTACGAGCAGTACTTC. V gene TRBV19 combines with J gene TRBJ2-7; 9 bases map to TRBD2. Germline V gene data show CDR1 as LNHDA and CDR2 as SQIVND (reference sequence). CDR3 length: 16 amino acids. Trimming removed 5 bases from V and 0 bases from J; junction bases left unmatched: 8.

The J gene is TRBJ2-1, the V gene TRBV6-5; 9 bases are a match to TRBD2. Germline CDR1 MNHEY, CDR2 SVGAGI. With V trimmed by 8 bases and J by 6 bases, 8 bases remained unmatched. The CDR3 is 14 residues long. Here the CDR3 reads CASPGTSKLNEQFF. The CDR3, as DNA: TGTGCCAGCCCCGGGACTAGCAAGCTCAATGAGCAGTTCTTC.

This clone was observed a single time. The V gene is TRBV5-5, the J gene TRBJ2-2; D ambiguous. The V and J ends lost 0 bases and 6 bases respectively, with 12 bases between them. The CDR3 extends over 15 amino acids. CDR1 SGHKS and CDR2 YYEKEE come from the germline V gene (reference sequence). The CDR3 spells CASSLAYSPAGELFF. DNA of the CDR3: TGTGCCAGCAGCTTGGCCTACTCGCCGGCCGGGGAGCTGTTTTTT.

This clone has at least ten counts. The chain joins TRBV19 to TRBJ2-3; 9 bases align to TRBD1. CDR3 size: 14 residues. CDR1 LNHDA and CDR2 SQIVND come from the germline V gene (reference sequence). Germline trimming cut 4 bases from V and 4 bases from J; bases unmatched to any gene: 3. CDR3 amino acids: CASSKQGASDTQYF. The CDR3 nucleotides read TGTGCCAGTAGTAAACAGGGGGCCTCAGATACGCAGTATTTT.

The sample holds one count of this clone. This chain joins TRBV28 and TRBJ1-3; no definite D call. Germline assignment: CDR1 MDHEN and CDR2 SYDVKM. The CDR3 totals 16 residues. Trimming removed 9 bases at V and 1 base at J, with 19 bases between. CDR3 amino acids: CASRGKVWVSGNTIYF. CDR3 sequence (DNA): TGTGCCAGTCGGGGAAAGGTTTGGGTATCTGGAAACACCATATATTTT.

The chain joins TRBV5-4 to TRBJ1-2; D uncertain. V lost 0 bases and J lost 6, with 12 bases in between. The germline CDR1 and CDR2 sequences are SGHNT and YYREEE (reference sequence). This CDR3 is 14 amino acids long. CDR3 nucleotide sequence: TGTGCCAGCAGCTTGGGAATCGGGTCTAATGGCTACACCTTC. Translation gives CASSLGIGSNGYTF. The whole variable domain, remainder taken from reference TRBV5-4 and TRBJ1-2, is ETGVTQSPTHLIKTRGQQVTLRCSSQSGHNTVSWYQQALGQGPQFIFQYYREEENGRGNFPPRFSGLQFPNYSSELNVNALELDDSALYLCASSLGIGSNGYTFGSGTRLTVV.

The V call is TRBV1, the J call TRBJ2-2; TRBD2, the table's D call, lacks a check against the DNA. TRBV1 has pseudogene status. This CDR3 has 19 amino acids. For the CDR3, the DNA is TGCACCAGCAGCCAACCAGACTCTAGCGGGGAGAGACAAACCGGGGAGCTGTTTTTT. This codes for CTSSQPDSSGERQTGELFF.

The genes are TRBV18 and TRBJ2-7, with TRBD1 matching over 11 bases. The CDR3 sequence is 14 residues long. Germline CDR1 and CDR2: KGHSH and LQKENI. Trimming removed 2 bases from V and 6 bases from J; junction bases left unmatched: 3. The CDR3 loop reads CASSPLGQGVEQYF. The CDR3, as DNA: TGTGCCAGCTCACCATTGGGACAGGGGGTCGAGCAGTACTTC.

The J gene is TRBJ2-7, the V gene TRBV9, with TRBD1 identical over 7 bases. CDR1 and CDR2 from the germline V gene are SGDLS and YYNGEE. Trimming at V came to 3 bases and at J to 3 bases, leaving 9 bases not matched to a gene. CDR3 length: 15 amino acids. The CDR3 protein is CASSEGAGDLYEQYF. Here the CDR3 DNA reads TGTGCCAGCAGCGAGGGGGCAGGGGATCTCTACGAGCAGTACTTC.

The rearrangement joins TRBV5-4 to TRBJ1-3; maybe TRBD1 (5 bases). Germline-derived CDR1 and CDR2 are SGHNT and YYREEE (reference sequence). With 2 bases removed from V and 0 bases from J, the gap between germline ends came to 12 bases. CDR3 size: 16 residues. The CDR3, as DNA: TGTGCCAGCAGCTTCCCGGGGGGGTCCTCTGGAAACACCATATATTTT. Its translation: CASSFPGGSSGNTIYF. Full variable domain (remainder filled in from reference TRBV5-4 and TRBJ1-3): ETGVTQSPTHLIKTRGQQVTLRCSSQSGHNTVSWYQQALGQGPQFIFQYYREEENGRGNFPPRFSGLQFPNYSSELNVNALELDDSALYLCASSFPGGSSGNTIYFGEGSWLTVV.

The chain uses TRBV6-5 and TRBJ1-5; D unclear. From germline, CDR1 is MNHEY and CDR2 SVGAGI. The CDR3 loop spans 15 amino acids. V was shortened by 0 bases and J by 1 base, with 7 bases between the two germline ends. CDR3 nucleotides: TGTGCCAGCAGTTACTCGGGAGCCAGCAATCAGCCCCAGCATTTT. It specifies CASSYSGASNQPQHF.